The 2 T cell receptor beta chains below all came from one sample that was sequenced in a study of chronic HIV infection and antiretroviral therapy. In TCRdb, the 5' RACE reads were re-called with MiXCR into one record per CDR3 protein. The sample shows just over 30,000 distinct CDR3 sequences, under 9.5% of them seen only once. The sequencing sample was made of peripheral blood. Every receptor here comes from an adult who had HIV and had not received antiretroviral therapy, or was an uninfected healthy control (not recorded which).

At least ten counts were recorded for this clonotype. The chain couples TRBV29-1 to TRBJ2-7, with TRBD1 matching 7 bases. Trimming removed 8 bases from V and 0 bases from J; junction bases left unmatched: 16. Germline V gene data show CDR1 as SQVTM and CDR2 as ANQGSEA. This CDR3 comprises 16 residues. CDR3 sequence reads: CSQRGPPGQSSYEQYF. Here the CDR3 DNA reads TGCAGCCAAAGAGGTCCTCCGGGACAGAGCTCCTACGAGCAGTACTTC.

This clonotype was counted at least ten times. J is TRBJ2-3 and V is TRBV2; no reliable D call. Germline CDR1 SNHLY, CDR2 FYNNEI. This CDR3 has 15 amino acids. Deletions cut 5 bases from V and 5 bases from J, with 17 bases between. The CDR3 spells CASSFDGGRLDTQYF. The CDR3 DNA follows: TGTGCCAGCAGTTTCGATGGCGGACGACTAGATACGCAGTATTTT.